These 16 T cell receptor beta chains came from one sample sequenced in a study of blood T cell repertoires in COVID-19. Sequenced by immunoSEQ multiplex PCR; TCRdb stores in-frame clones only, minus some. The profile shows more than 50,000 clones, 70% to 75% of them singletons. Sequences were obtained from peripheral blood. These TCRs come from a woman aged 70-85 years with acute or convalescent COVID-19.

J is TRBJ1-3 and V is TRBV7-2; D might be TRBD1 (5 bases). CDR1 SGHTA and CDR2 FQGNSA come from the germline V gene. The CDR3 is 18 amino acids. V dropped 10 bases and J dropped 0 bases, with 25 bases sitting between them. CDR3 bases: TGTGCCACCCCAGGAATAAACAGGTCCTCCTACTCTGGAAACACCATATATTTT. Translating it yields CATPGINRSSYSGNTIYF. The variable domain in full, with the rest retrieved from reference TRBV7-2 and TRBJ1-3, is GAGVSQSPSNKVTEKGKDVELRCDPISGHTALYWYRQSLGQGLEFLIYFQGNSAPDKSGLPSDRFSAERTGGSVSTLTIQRTQQEDSAVYLCATPGINRSSYSGNTIYFGEGSWLTVV.

The chain is built from TRBV6-1 and TRBJ1-2, with no clear D. The CDR3 consists of 14 residues. Trimming removed 2 bases from V and 6 bases from J, with 13 bases in between. The germline V gene has CDR1 MNHNS and CDR2 SASEGT. This CDR3 is CASSELGGWNGYTF. The CDR3 nucleotides are TGTGCCAGCAGTGAATTAGGAGGGTGGAATGGCTACACCTTC.

The CDR3 reads CAGRRGSGYGYTF. In DNA, the CDR3 is TGTGCCGGTCGCAGGGGGTCAGGATATGGCTACACCTTC. The chain combines TRBV30 with TRBJ1-2, with 7 bases aligning to TRBD1. J lost 5 bases, V lost 8 bases, and 11 bases had no gene match. Germline CDR1 is GTSNPN and CDR2 is SVGIG (reference sequence). There are 13 residues in the CDR3.

This clone was observed a handful of times. CDR3 sequence (DNA): TGTGCCAGCAGCAAAGGGGGGCGCGACAATGAGCAGTTCTTC. It codes for CASSKGGRDNEQFF. The rearrangement links TRBV21-1 to TRBJ2-1; the DNA was not used to check the table's D call, TRBD1. TRBV21-1 is recorded as a pseudogene. CDR3 length: 14 amino acids.

The chain has TRBV24-1 and TRBJ1-4; 8 bases map to TRBD1. CDR1 is KGHDR, CDR2 SFDVKD, per germline. The length of the CDR3 is 15 residues. Trimming took 3 bases from V and 8 from J; bases not matched to a gene: 7. DNA of the CDR3: TGTGCCACCAGTGATGGACAGGGTTTCGGGGAAAAACTGTTTTTT. This translates into CATSDGQGFGEKLFF.

The table lists this clone with a count of one. The gene calls are TRBV11-2 and TRBJ1-6; D may be TRBD1 (6 bases). The CDR3 runs to 16 residues. Germline V lookup: CDR1 SGHAT, CDR2 FQNNGV. V was cut by 4 bases and J by 6 bases, with 16 bases left in between. This chain's CDR3 is CASSSLKGVLNSPLHF. CDR3 DNA: TGTGCCAGCAGCTCCCTTAAGGGGGTCCTTAATTCACCCCTCCACTTT.

This clone was counted between two and nine times. The rearrangement joins TRBV6-5 to TRBJ2-7; D gene ambiguous. This CDR3 is 15 amino acids long. Trimming stripped 7 bases from V and 0 bases from J, with 16 bases between. CDR1 is MNHEY, CDR2 SVGAGI, per germline. The CDR3 nucleotides read TGTGCCAGCACCGAGAGTCCATTGAGCTCCTACGAGCAGTACGTC. This encodes CASTESPLSSYEQYV.

The rearrangement uses TRBV4-1 and TRBJ2-1; 12 bases are a match to TRBD2. The length of the CDR3 is 15 residues. The germline V gene encodes CDR1 MGHRA and CDR2 YSYEKL. J lost 6 bases, V lost 4 bases, and 4 bases had no gene match. CDR3 coding DNA: TGCGCCAGCAGCCTACTGGGACTAGCGGGCAATGAGCAGTTCTTC. As protein: CASSLLGLAGNEQFF.

The chain employs TRBV15 and TRBJ1-2; the D gene is possibly TRBD1 (6 bases). The CDR3 sequence is 16 residues long. Trimming cost V 1 base and J 5 bases, with 17 bases left between them. Germline loops: CDR1 LNHNV, CDR2 YYDKDF (reference sequence). This CDR3 is CATSRVGQLGNYGYTF. CDR3 DNA: TGTGCCACCAGCAGAGTAGGACAGCTGGGAAATTATGGCTACACCTTC.

This chain uses TRBV9 with TRBJ2-3, with 10 positions matching TRBD2. Germline-derived CDR1 and CDR2 are SGDLS and YYNGEE. The V gene end was trimmed by 0 bases and the J gene end by 6 bases; junction bases not matched to a gene: 4. The CDR3 loop spans 15 amino acids. The CDR3 nucleotides read TGTGCCAGCAGCGTAGCTACTAGCGGGATGGATACGCAGTATTTT. Protein sequence: CASSVATSGMDTQYF.

The chain carries TRBV5-4 and TRBJ2-1, with 9 bases identical to TRBD1. CDR3 length: 14 amino acids. Germline CDR1 reads SGHNT; CDR2 reads YYREEE (reference sequence). The J segment lost 3 bases and the V segment lost 4 bases, leaving 2 bases of the junction unmatched. The CDR3 sequence: CASSPGQGYNEQFF. CDR3 bases: TGTGCCAGCAGCCCGGGACAGGGCTACAATGAGCAGTTCTTC.

The chain has TRBV2 and TRBJ2-2; 7 bases map to TRBD1. The CDR3 length is 13 residues. V was pared by 4 bases and J by 5 bases, with 1 base of the junction left unmatched. Germline V CDR1 and CDR2: SNHLY, FYNNEI. CDR3 region: CASSGDSTGELFF. In DNA form, the CDR3 reads TGTGCCAGCAGTGGGGACAGTACCGGGGAGCTGTTTTTT.

V is TRBV5-4 and J is TRBJ1-1, with 8 bases lining up with TRBD1. V lost 0 bases and J lost 7; bases outside the gene matches: 5. Germline assignment: CDR1 SGHNT and CDR2 YYREEE (reference sequence). The CDR3 loop spans 14 amino acids. CDR3 DNA sequence: TGTGCCAGCAGCTTGGACACCGGGACAGGTGAAGCTTTCTTT. Translated, it gives CASSLDTGTGEAFF.

The V gene is TRBV27, the J gene TRBJ2-3, with no clear D. The CDR3 has 14 amino acids. V was shortened by 5 bases and J by 2 bases, with 11 bases between the two germline ends. Germline loops: CDR1 MNHEY, CDR2 SMNVEV (reference sequence). The CDR3 nucleotides read TGTGCCAGCAGTCCTTACAGCCTCACAGATACGCAGTATTTT. This encodes CASSPYSLTDTQYF.

The genes are TRBV24-1 and TRBJ2-1, with D possibly TRBD2 on 6 matching bases. Trimming stripped 3 bases from V and 4 bases from J, with 15 bases between. This CDR3 region has 16 residues. The germline gives CDR1 KGHDR, CDR2 SFDVKD. The CDR3 coding sequence is TGTGCCACCAGTGATCCCAGGGCGGGAACGTACAATGAGCAGTTCTTC. It yields the protein CATSDPRAGTYNEQFF.

V is TRBV4-1 and J is TRBJ2-7, with 9 bases matching TRBD1. The V segment lost 3 bases and the J segment 0 bases; nucleotides outside the gene matches: 6. This CDR3 region has 16 residues. Germline CDR1 is MGHRA and CDR2 is YSYEKL. The CDR3 coding sequence is TGCGCCAGCAGCCATCTCGGACAGGGGAGCTCCTACGAGCAGTACTTC. As protein: CASSHLGQGSSYEQYF.